The 7 T cell receptor beta chains below come from one sample, sequenced in a study of CDR3 diversity in severe acne. MiXCR was run by TCRdb on the PCR reads, yielding one entry per CDR3 protein. The sample lists more than 70,000 distinct CDR3 sequences, 45% to 50% occurring once. Sequenced sample: blood. These receptors all stem from a male donor in good health, serving as a control.

The chain joins TRBV7-8 to TRBJ2-3; 8 bases map to TRBD2. The trim removed 5 bases at V and 5 bases at J, leaving 9 bases unmatched. The CDR3 totals 15 residues. Per germline, CDR1 SGHVS and CDR2 FQNEAQ. The CDR3 DNA sequence: TGTGCCAGCAGCCTTCTGGCGGGAGGCGGAGATACGCAGTATTTT. Protein product: CASSLLAGGGDTQYF. The full variable domain, rest sourced from reference TRBV7-8 and TRBJ2-3, is GAGVSQSPRYKVAKRGQDVALRCDPISGHVSLFWYQQALGQGPEFLTYFQNEAQLDKSGLPSDRFFAERPEGSVSTLKIQRTQQEDSAVYLCASSLLAGGGDTQYFGPGTRLTVL.

This clonotype was picked up a small number of times. One end of the junction fails to match germline, which may point to a read error. This chain links TRBV2 with TRBJ2-5, with 8 bases identical to TRBD1. The CDR3 sequence is 12 residues long. Germline CDR1 reads SNHLY; CDR2 reads FYNNEI. CDR3 coding DNA: TGTGCCAGCACGACAGGGGCAGAGACCCGGTACTTC. Its translation is CASTTGAETRYF.

This clonotype was seen more than once but under ten times. The V gene is TRBV6-1, the J gene TRBJ2-5; D gene ambiguous. Germline loops: CDR1 MNHNS, CDR2 SASEGT. Trimming pared 1 base from V and 9 bases from J, leaving 15 bases between. The length of the CDR3 is 14 residues. CDR3 DNA sequence: TGTGCCAGCAGTGAAGTCTGGGCCGTTCAGCCCCAGTACTTC. The encoded protein is CASSEVWAVQPQYF.

This clonotype was observed at least ten times. The rearrangement uses TRBV6-1 and TRBJ2-5, with D possibly being TRBD2 (7 bases). The CDR3 is made up of 16 amino acids. Germline V gene lookup returns CDR1 MNHNS and CDR2 SASEGT. Trimming took off 2 bases at V and 4 bases at J, with 17 bases between the two ends. CDR3 sequence (DNA): TGTGCCAGCAGTGAAAATATAGGCGGGGGCGGAGAGACCCAGTACTTC. Its translation: CASSENIGGGGETQYF.

V and J are TRBV7-8 and TRBJ1-6, with 7 bases fitting TRBD1. Germline-derived CDR1 and CDR2 are SGHVS and FQNEAQ. Losses at the gene ends were 5 bases for V and 10 bases for J; bases not matched to a gene: 8. The length of the CDR3 is 14 residues. The chain's CDR3 is CASSVTGDNSPLHF. CDR3 sequence (DNA): TGTGCCAGCAGCGTCACAGGGGACAACTCACCCCTCCACTTT.

This clonotype was counted ten times or more. V is TRBV7-2 and J is TRBJ2-5, with no clear D. The germline V gene encodes CDR1 SGHTA and CDR2 FQGNSA. Trimming left V 1 base short and J 5 bases short, with 14 bases between. This CDR3 has 15 residues. The CDR3 bases are TGTGCCAGCAGCTTAGAGCGCCCTTGGTTGGAGACCCAGTACTTC. Translation gives CASSLERPWLETQYF.

The chain recombines TRBV7-8 with TRBJ2-7; 12 bases map to TRBD1. Germline CDR1 and CDR2: SGHVS and FQNEAQ. The CDR3 length is 15 residues. The V and J ends lost 4 bases and 3 bases, in that order; junction bases with no gene match: 4. This CDR3 reads CASSSRDRGHYEQYF. DNA of the CDR3: TGTGCCAGCAGCTCCCGGGACAGGGGGCACTACGAGCAGTACTTC.